A selection of T cell receptor beta chains follows, all from one sample in a study of blood T cell repertoires in COVID-19. Clones were sequenced by immunoSEQ multiplex PCR, and TCRdb holds only the in-frame ones, with some missing. In the table there are about 200,000 clones, about 78% of which are singletons. The sequencing sample was made of peripheral blood. These receptor sequences come from a woman aged 70-85 years with acute or convalescent COVID-19. The CDR3 runs from the conserved cysteine through the conserved F or W. D genes are given only for firm matches. Size tells how often a clone was seen (once, few, many) or the class of an expanded clone, and some rows leave it out.

cdr3_nt: TGTGCCATCAGTGAGCCCCGACTAGCGGGAGGGGCAGAGACCCAGTACTTC
cdr3_aa: CAISEPRLAGGAETQYF
j_call: TRBJ2-5
d_call: TRBD2
v_call: TRBV10-3
clone_size: .

cdr3_nt: TGCAGCGTTGATCGAGGTCTCCCGGGGGATACGCAGTATTTT
cdr3_aa: CSVDRGLPGDTQYF
j_call: TRBJ2-3
d_call: .
v_call: TRBV29-1
clone_size: few

cdr3_nt: TGTGCCAGCAGTGATGAGGGACAGGGGATCACTGAAGCTTTCTTT
cdr3_aa: CASSDEGQGITEAFF
j_call: TRBJ1-1
d_call: TRBD1
v_call: TRBV2
clone_size: .

cdr3_nt: TGTGCCAGCAGCCACAGAAAAAGTGCCTATAATTCACCCCTCCACTTT
cdr3_aa: CASSHRKSAYNSPLHF
j_call: TRBJ1-6
d_call: .
v_call: TRBV3-1/TRBV3-2
clone_size: .

cdr3_nt: TGTGCCAGCAGCTTAGAGGGAGAATCCTACAATGAGCAGTTCTTC
cdr3_aa: CASSLEGESYNEQFF
j_call: TRBJ2-1
d_call: .
v_call: TRBV7-2
clone_size: .

cdr3_nt: TGTGCCAGCAAAAGAGTAGGGGGCACTGAAGCTTTCTTT
cdr3_aa: CASKRVGGTEAFF
j_call: TRBJ1-1
d_call: .
v_call: TRBV28
clone_size: .

cdr3_nt: TGTGCCAGCAGCTTTCCCGGCGGGGGTCAGCCCCAGCATTTT
cdr3_aa: CASSFPGGGQPQHF
j_call: TRBJ1-5
d_call: .
v_call: TRBV7-9
clone_size: few

cdr3_nt: TGTGCCAGCAGCTTGCCAGGGGATAGCAATCAGCCCCAGCATTTT
cdr3_aa: CASSLPGDSNQPQHF
j_call: TRBJ1-5
d_call: .
v_call: TRBV5-5
clone_size: .

cdr3_nt: TGTGCCAGCAGTGAACGGAACTATGGCTACACCTTC
cdr3_aa: CASSERNYGYTF
j_call: TRBJ1-2
d_call: .
v_call: TRBV6-1
clone_size: .

cdr3_nt: TGTGCCAGTAGTGTCACTAGCGACACCTACAATGAGCAGTTCTTC
cdr3_aa: CASSVTSDTYNEQFF
j_call: TRBJ2-1
d_call: TRBD2
v_call: TRBV19
clone_size: .

cdr3_nt: TGTGCCAGTAGTATAGGCAGGGCTTTAGCCAAAAACATTCAGTACTTC
cdr3_aa: CASSIGRALAKNIQYF
j_call: TRBJ2-4
d_call: .
v_call: TRBV19
clone_size: .

cdr3_nt: TGTGCCAGCACATCAAACGTCGGAGCTTTCTTT
cdr3_aa: CASTSNVGAFF
j_call: TRBJ1-1
d_call: .
v_call: TRBV28
clone_size: .

cdr3_nt: TGTGCCAGCTCACCATTGGAGGGGGCAGGTGGCTACACCTTC
cdr3_aa: CASSPLEGAGGYTF
j_call: TRBJ1-2
d_call: TRBD1
v_call: TRBV18
clone_size: .

cdr3_nt: TGTGCCTGGAGTCCCGGTGAAAAACTGTTTTTT
cdr3_aa: CAWSPGEKLFF
j_call: TRBJ1-4
d_call: .
v_call: TRBV30
clone_size: .

cdr3_nt: TGTGCCAGCAGAACTAGCGGGAGCTCCTACGAGCAGTACTTC
cdr3_aa: CASRTSGSSYEQYF
j_call: TRBJ2-7
d_call: TRBD2
v_call: TRBV28
clone_size: .

cdr3_nt: TGTGCCAGCCGAAGGGGGGGAAACACAGATACGCAGTATTTT
cdr3_aa: CASRRGGNTDTQYF
j_call: TRBJ2-3
d_call: .
v_call: TRBV11-1
clone_size: .

cdr3_nt: TGTGCCAGCAGCATTACACGAAACACAGATACGCAGTATTTT
cdr3_aa: CASSITRNTDTQYF
j_call: TRBJ2-3
d_call: .
v_call: TRBV7-9
clone_size: .

cdr3_nt: TGCGCCAGCAGTATTCGGTTGTACAATGAGCAGTTCTTC
cdr3_aa: CASSIRLYNEQFF
j_call: TRBJ2-1
d_call: .
v_call: TRBV10-2
clone_size: .

cdr3_nt: TGTGCCAGCAGCCCCAGACTAGGATCTGGGGAGCTGTTTTTT
cdr3_aa: CASSPRLGSGELFF
j_call: TRBJ2-2
d_call: .
v_call: TRBV9
clone_size: .

cdr3_nt: TGTGCCAGTAGTATAGATCTAGCGGGATCCACGGACAATGAGCAGTTCTTC
cdr3_aa: CASSIDLAGSTDNEQFF
j_call: TRBJ2-1
d_call: TRBD2
v_call: TRBV19
clone_size: .

cdr3_nt: TGTGCCACCAGTGGTAGGGGAAATCAGCCCCAGCATTTT
cdr3_aa: CATSGRGNQPQHF
j_call: TRBJ1-5
d_call: .
v_call: TRBV24-1
clone_size: .

cdr3_nt: TGTGCCAGCAGGTGGACAGGGGATCCGGAGCTGTTTTTT
cdr3_aa: CASRWTGDPELFF
j_call: TRBJ2-2
d_call: TRBD1
v_call: TRBV12-3/TRBV12-4
clone_size: .

cdr3_nt: TGTGCCAGCAGGCTAGCGGGGGGGAATACGCAGTATTTT
cdr3_aa: CASRLAGGNTQYF
j_call: TRBJ2-3
d_call: TRBD2
v_call: TRBV27
clone_size: .

cdr3_nt: TGCAGCGCCGGGGGTCTGACGGGCACAGATACGCAGTATTTT
cdr3_aa: CSAGGLTGTDTQYF
j_call: TRBJ2-3
d_call: .
v_call: TRBV29-1
clone_size: .

cdr3_nt: TGTGCCAGCACCAGGACTAGCCGGGTCGGGGAGCTGTTTTTT
cdr3_aa: CASTRTSRVGELFF
j_call: TRBJ2-2
d_call: TRBD2
v_call: TRBV27
clone_size: .

cdr3_nt: TGCGCCAGCAGCTTGAACAGGGGGAACACTGAAGCTTTCTTT
cdr3_aa: CASSLNRGNTEAFF
j_call: TRBJ1-1
d_call: TRBD1
v_call: TRBV5-1
clone_size: .

cdr3_nt: TGCAGTGCTAGTAAGGACAGGGCTCCCTACGAGCAGTACTTC
cdr3_aa: CSASKDRAPYEQYF
j_call: TRBJ2-7
d_call: TRBD1
v_call: TRBV20-1
clone_size: .

cdr3_nt: TGTGCCAGCAGGGGGGCTAGCGGGGTCAATGAGCAGTTCTTC
cdr3_aa: CASRGASGVNEQFF
j_call: TRBJ2-1
d_call: TRBD2
v_call: TRBV2
clone_size: .

cdr3_nt: TGTGCCAGCAGCGCCGGGTGGCGGGGGTACAATGAGCAGTTCTTC
cdr3_aa: CASSAGWRGYNEQFF
j_call: TRBJ2-1
d_call: TRBD2
v_call: TRBV7-2
clone_size: .